The clone carrying this TCR beta chain was observed once. Germline and junction disagree at one end, which may indicate a read error. The sample is drawn from a study of tumor-infiltrating lymphocytes in primary liver carcinoma. cDNA specific to TCR beta was made from around 450 ng of total RNA, with a constant-region primer employed for priming. Slightly modified ARM-PCR served as the procedure for the TCR beta libraries. These libraries came from three rounds of nested multiplex PCR. Both of the initial two PCR rounds ran for roughly 10 cycles and employed TRBV1-TRBV30 forward primers alongside a C-beta reverse primer. TCRdb redid the calling of the multiplex PCR reads with MiXCR, one entry per CDR3 protein. This table has hundreds of thousands of distinct CDR3 sequences, roughly 60% appearing once. In germline, CDR1 is MNHEY, CDR2 SVGAGI. CDR3 length equals 15 residues. For blood RNA, unsorted whole blood served as the source, and germline DNA was extracted too.

The source of this sequence is a woman aged 25-40 years with primary liver carcinoma and hepatitis B virus infection. Sequencing was carried out using peripheral blood. The chain is built from TRBV6-5 and TRBJ2-5; 8 positions agree with TRBD1. CDR3 DNA sequence: TGTGTCAGCAGGAATAGACAGGGGAGAGGGGAGACCCAGTACTTC. Protein product: CVSRNRQGRGETQYF.